The subject of this entry is one T cell receptor beta chain. Its antigen is unknown. The CDR3 sequence is 12 residues long. V lost 4 bases to trimming and J lost 9 bases, with 10 bases between them. From germline, CDR1 is MGHRA and CDR2 YSYEKL. DNA at about 190 ng, approximately 30,000 T cell genomes, went into sorted-subset replicate PCRs. Repertoires were generated with immunoSEQ multiplex PCR, while TCRdb's copy carries only in-frame clones and drops some. Of millions of clones listed, around 94% are singletons. The sample belongs to a study of shared clonotypes between healthy human individuals. Study as a whole: The study drew on two women and a few men aged 18 to 49 as donors.

Study-wide results and caveats: Richness estimates generally favored naive over memory subsets.

The TCR comes from a man younger than 35 in good health. The sequencing input was naive CD4+ T cells sorted from blood. Subset: CD45RA+ positively selected. The chain carries TRBV4-1 and TRBJ2-1; D is undetermined. The chain's CDR3 is CASSPPKAEQFF. For the CDR3, the DNA is TGCGCCAGCAGCCCCCCTAAGGCTGAGCAGTTCTTC.